The 19 T cell receptor beta chains given below trace back to one sample, sequenced in a study of CD8 T cells in ankylosing spondylitis (dated 2017 in TCRdb). Results and caveats for the whole study, not just this receptor: Blood from ankylosing spondylitis patients appeared to be characterized by a TCR beta motif made up of eight highly homologous amino acid variants.

Their cognate antigens are unknown. Receptor libraries were prepared by 5' RACE. TCRdb shows the sequencer as Illumina HiSeq 2500. TCRdb took the public reads, trimmed them with fastp at Q25, ran MiXCR for clone calling and kept in-frame beta chains. Records with the same CDR3 protein are collapsed into one entry carrying the most frequent genes and DNA. The sample table lists more than 600,000 distinct CDR3 sequences, 15% to 20% of them with a count of one. The ten largest account for over 15% of the sample. Input material: blood, either unsorted or a sorted T cell fraction (not recorded which). The receptors were gathered from a male donor with ankylosing spondylitis.

This clonotype was picked up a small number of times. This chain uses TRBV6-2 or TRBV6-3 with TRBJ2-1; 10 bases match TRBD2. The CDR3 totals 18 residues. V lost 5 bases and J lost 1; bases outside the gene matches: 11. The germline V gene encodes CDR1 MNHEY and CDR2 SVGEGT. This CDR3 is CASSKKGLAAGSYNEQFF. CDR3 nucleotide sequence: TGTGCCAGCAGTAAAAAAGGACTAGCGGCAGGTTCCTACAATGAGCAGTTCTTC.

This chain connects TRBV6-5 to TRBJ2-7, with a possible D match to TRBD1 (7 bases). CDR1 is MNHEY, CDR2 SVGAGI, per germline. This CDR3 spans 15 amino acids. Deletions cut 3 bases from V and 5 bases from J, with 17 bases between. CDR3 loop: CASSYNQGGADEQYF. In DNA form, the CDR3 reads TGTGCCAGCAGTTATAATCAGGGGGGCGCGGACGAGCAGTACTTC.

The chain joins TRBV12-3 or TRBV12-4 to TRBJ1-6; a weak D match, TRBD1 (5 bases). CDR3 size: 16 residues. Trimming pared 7 bases from V and 6 bases from J, leaving 19 bases between. The chain's CDR3 is CASKPRDGGPNSPLHF. The CDR3 nucleotides read TGTGCCAGCAAACCAAGAGACGGGGGACCTAATTCACCCCTCCACTTT.

V is TRBV20-1 and J is TRBJ2-7, with 12 bases fitting TRBD2. Looked up from germline, CDR1 is DFQATT and CDR2 is SNEGSKA (reference sequence). The ends lost 3 bases at V and 4 bases at J; junction bases unmatched: 7. CDR3 length: 15 residues. CDR3 DNA: TGCAGTGCTAGGGATTTGACTAGCGGGAGTTACGAGCAGTACTTC. It is translated as CSARDLTSGSYEQYF.

This sequence joins TRBV27 and TRBJ2-5; D tentatively reads TRBD1 or TRBD2 (5 bases each). Germline V gene sequence: CDR1 MNHEY, CDR2 SMNVEV (reference sequence). Deletions cut 3 bases from V and 5 bases from J, with 13 bases between. This CDR3 is 14 amino acids long. The CDR3 DNA sequence: TGTGCCAGCAGTTTTTTTGCAGGGACGGAGACCCAGTACTTC. Translating it yields CASSFFAGTETQYF.

The chain combines TRBV2 with TRBJ2-6; D perhaps matches TRBD1 (5 bases). The V gene lost 6 bases and the J gene lost 4 bases, with 13 bases spanning the gap. In germline, CDR1 is SNHLY, CDR2 FYNNEI. The CDR3 is 15 amino acids. The CDR3: CASRVRGTGANVLTF. Here the CDR3 DNA reads TGTGCCAGCAGAGTTAGGGGAACCGGGGCCAACGTCCTGACTTTC.

The table lists this clonotype with many counts. The chain combines TRBV7-2 with TRBJ2-1; TRBD2 might be the D (6 bases). Trimming shortened V by 3 bases and J by 0 bases, and 15 bases separated the two germline ends. The V gene's germline CDR1 is SGHTA and CDR2 FQGNSA. This CDR3 comprises 17 residues. CDR3 in DNA: TGTGCCAGCAGCTTCATAAGCACGACTAGCTCCTACAATGAGCAGTTCTTC. Its translation: CASSFISTTSSYNEQFF. Full variable domain (outside the CDR3, taken from reference TRBV7-2 and TRBJ2-1): GAGVSQSPSNKVTEKGKDVELRCDPISGHTALYWYRQSLGQGLEFLIYFQGNSAPDKSGLPSDRFSAERTGGSVSTLTIQRTQQEDSAVYLCASSFISTTSSYNEQFFGPGTRLTVL.

The V gene is TRBV20-1, the J gene TRBJ2-7, with D unresolved. Per the germline V gene, CDR1 is DFQATT and CDR2 is SNEGSKA (reference sequence). This CDR3 is built from 13 residues. Trimming stripped 3 bases from V and 0 bases from J, with 9 bases between. In DNA form, the CDR3 reads TGCAGTGCTAGGGCTAGGAGCTCCTACGAGCAGTACTTC. Translation gives CSARARSSYEQYF.

This chain connects TRBV3-1 to TRBJ2-1; 9 bases agree with TRBD2. CDR3 length: 15 residues. Germline V gene data show CDR1 as LGHDT and CDR2 as YNNKEL (reference sequence). Trimming at V came to 5 bases and at J to 9 bases, leaving 11 bases not matched to a gene. Here the CDR3 DNA reads TGTGCCAGCAGCGTTAGCGGGAGTTATGGCGGTGAGCAGTTCTTC. This gives the protein CASSVSGSYGGEQFF.

V usage is TRBV5-1 and J usage is TRBJ1-1; 10 bases agree with TRBD1. CDR3 length equals 15 residues. Germline CDR1 reads SGHRS; CDR2 reads YFSETQ. V gave up 4 bases and J gave up 3 bases; unmatched junction bases: 6. The CDR3 spells CASSTWTGGDTEAFF. In DNA, the CDR3 is TGCGCCAGCAGCACCTGGACAGGGGGGGACACTGAAGCTTTCTTT.

The J gene is TRBJ2-1, the V gene TRBV7-9; D unresolved. V lost 5 bases to trimming and J lost 0 bases, with 11 bases between them. The CDR3 runs 15 residues. Germline V gene lookup returns CDR1 SEHNR and CDR2 FQNEAQ (reference sequence). CDR3 region: CASSPTPGSYNEQFF. The CDR3 nucleotides read TGTGCCAGCAGCCCGACCCCAGGCTCCTACAATGAGCAGTTCTTC. Supplemented by reference TRBV7-9 and TRBJ2-1, the full variable domain reads DTGVSQNPRHKITKRGQNVTFRCDPISEHNRLYWYRQTLGQGPEFLTYFQNEAQLEKSRLLSDRFSAERPKGSFSTLEIQRTEQGDSAMYLCASSPTPGSYNEQFFGPGTRLTVL.

This sequence joins TRBV20-1 and TRBJ2-1; a possible D gene is TRBD2 (5 bases). The ends were cut back, 0 bases at V and 5 bases at J, with 17 bases in the middle. The CDR3 runs 16 residues. Germline CDR1 is DFQATT and CDR2 is SNEGSKA (reference sequence). In DNA, the CDR3 is TGCAGTGCTAGAGATTTGCGAGGGCCCCCTCACAATGAGCAGTTCTTC. This sequence encodes CSARDLRGPPHNEQFF.

The chain combines TRBV4-1 with TRBJ1-4; no clear D gene. V was cut by 1 base and J by 0 bases, with 9 bases left in between. The CDR3 runs 16 residues. Germline CDR1 reads MGHRA; CDR2 reads YSYEKL. The CDR3 sequence is CASSQGEASTNEKLFF. DNA of the CDR3: TGCGCCAGCAGCCAAGGGGAGGCCTCAACTAATGAAAAACTGTTTTTT.

J is TRBJ1-2 and V is TRBV29-1, with a weak D call TRBD1 (6 bases). This CDR3 has 16 amino acids. V lost 2 bases, J lost 5 bases, and 21 bases lay in between. Per the germline V gene, CDR1 is SQVTM and CDR2 is ANQGSEA. Here the CDR3 DNA reads TGCAGCGTTGAATGGGGAACAGGGTTTTTGTCTTATGGCTACACCTTC. It translates to CSVEWGTGFLSYGYTF. Using reference TRBV29-1 and TRBJ1-2 for the parts outside the CDR3, the full variable domain is SAVISQKPSRDICQRGTSLTIQCQVDSQVTMMFWYRQQPGQSLTLIATANQGSEATYESGFVIDKFPISRPNLTFSTLTVSNMSPEDSSIYLCSVEWGTGFLSYGYTFGSGTRLTVV.

CDR3 nucleotides: TGCAGTGCTAGAGATCTGTTGCGGAATGAGCAGTTCTTC. Translation gives CSARDLLRNEQFF. V is TRBV20-1 and J is TRBJ2-1; no clear D gene. The CDR3 sequence is 13 residues long. V dropped 0 bases and J dropped 7 bases, with 10 bases sitting between them. CDR1 DFQATT and CDR2 SNEGSKA come from the germline V gene (reference sequence).

This clonotype has just a few counts. CDR3 in amino acids: CASRPTSGEQYF. CDR3 nucleotides: TGCGCCAGCAGACCTACTAGCGGCGAGCAGTACTTC. This chain uses TRBV5-1 with TRBJ2-7, with TRBD2 matching 8 bases. Germline loops: CDR1 SGHRS, CDR2 YFSETQ. Germline trimming cut 5 bases from V and 6 bases from J; bases unmatched to any gene: 4. CDR3 size: 12 residues.

The chain couples TRBV4-1 to TRBJ2-7, with D possibly being TRBD2 (5 bases). The V end lost 5 bases, the J end lost 0 bases, and 11 bases lay between the germline ends. The germline V gene has CDR1 MGHRA and CDR2 YSYEKL. The CDR3 spans 14 residues. The CDR3 reads CASSIQRSSYEQYF. The CDR3 DNA is TGCGCCAGCAGCATACAGCGGAGCTCCTACGAGCAGTACTTC.

The rearrangement uses TRBV4-1 and TRBJ2-2; 7 bases are a match to TRBD1. CDR3 length: 14 amino acids. V lost 7 bases and J lost 2; bases outside the gene matches: 4. Germline V gene sequence: CDR1 MGHRA, CDR2 YSYEKL. The CDR3, as DNA: TGCGCCAGCACAGGGGGAGTAAACACCGGGGAGCTGTTTTTT. It translates to CASTGGVNTGELFF.

This clonotype has more than one count but fewer than ten. The chain carries TRBV5-1 and TRBJ1-1; unclear D gene. The V end was cut by 0 bases, the J end by 1 base, with 16 bases between. The CDR3 sequence is 17 residues long. Germline V gives CDR1 SGHRS, CDR2 YFSETQ. CDR3 in DNA: TGCGCCAGCAGCTTGGTCTACGGGGAGTCGAGGAACACTGAAGCTTTCTTT. Translated, it gives CASSLVYGESRNTEAFF.